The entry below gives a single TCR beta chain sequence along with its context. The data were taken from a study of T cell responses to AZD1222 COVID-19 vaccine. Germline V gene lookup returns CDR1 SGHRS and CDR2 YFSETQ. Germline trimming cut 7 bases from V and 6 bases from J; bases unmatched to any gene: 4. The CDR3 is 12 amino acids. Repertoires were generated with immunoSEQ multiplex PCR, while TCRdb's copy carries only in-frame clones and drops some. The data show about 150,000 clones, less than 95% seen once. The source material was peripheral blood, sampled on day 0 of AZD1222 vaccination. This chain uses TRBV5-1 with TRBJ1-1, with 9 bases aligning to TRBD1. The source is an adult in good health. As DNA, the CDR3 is TGCGCCAGCTGGGACAGGGACTCTGAAGCTTTCTTT. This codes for CASWDRDSEAFF.